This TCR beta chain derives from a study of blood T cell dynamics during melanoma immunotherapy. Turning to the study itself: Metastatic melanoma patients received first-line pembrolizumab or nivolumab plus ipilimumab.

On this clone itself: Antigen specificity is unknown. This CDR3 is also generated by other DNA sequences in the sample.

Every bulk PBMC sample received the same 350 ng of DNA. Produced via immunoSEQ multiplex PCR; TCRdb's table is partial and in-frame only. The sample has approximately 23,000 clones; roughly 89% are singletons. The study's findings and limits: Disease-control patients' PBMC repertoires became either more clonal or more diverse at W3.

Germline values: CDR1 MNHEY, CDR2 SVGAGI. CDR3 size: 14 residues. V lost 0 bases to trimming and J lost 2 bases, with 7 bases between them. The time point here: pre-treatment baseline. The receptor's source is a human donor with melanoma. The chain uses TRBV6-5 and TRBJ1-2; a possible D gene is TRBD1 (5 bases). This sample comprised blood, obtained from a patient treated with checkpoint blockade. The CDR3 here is CASSYSGQNYGYTF. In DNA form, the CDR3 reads TGTGCCAGCAGTTACTCGGGGCAGAACTATGGCTACACCTTC.